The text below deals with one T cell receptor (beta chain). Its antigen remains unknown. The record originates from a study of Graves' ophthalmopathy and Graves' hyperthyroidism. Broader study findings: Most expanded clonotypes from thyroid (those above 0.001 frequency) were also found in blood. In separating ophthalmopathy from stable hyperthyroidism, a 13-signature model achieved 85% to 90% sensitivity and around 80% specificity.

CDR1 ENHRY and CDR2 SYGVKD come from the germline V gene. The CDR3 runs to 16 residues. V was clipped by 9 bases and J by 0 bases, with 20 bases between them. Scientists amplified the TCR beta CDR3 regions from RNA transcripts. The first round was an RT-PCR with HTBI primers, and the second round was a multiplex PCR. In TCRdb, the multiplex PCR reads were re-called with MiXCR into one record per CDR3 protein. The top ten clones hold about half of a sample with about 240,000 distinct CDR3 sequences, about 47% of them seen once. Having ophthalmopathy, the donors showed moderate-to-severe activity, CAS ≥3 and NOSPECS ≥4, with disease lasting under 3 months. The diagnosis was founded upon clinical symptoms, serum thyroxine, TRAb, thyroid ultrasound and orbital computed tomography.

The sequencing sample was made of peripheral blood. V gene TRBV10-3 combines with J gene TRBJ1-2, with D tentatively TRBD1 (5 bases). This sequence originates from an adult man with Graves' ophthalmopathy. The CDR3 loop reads CAINSLTVEANYGYTF. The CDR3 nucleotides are TGTGCCATTAACTCTCTGACAGTGGAGGCTAACTATGGCTACACCTTC.